This entry lists 30 T cell receptor beta chains sequenced from one sample in a study of CD8 T cells in ankylosing spondylitis. In TCRdb, the 5' RACE reads were re-called with MiXCR into one record per CDR3 protein. Of around 150,000 distinct CDR3 sequences listed, under 35% are singletons. Sequenced: synovial fluid, either unsorted or a sorted T cell fraction (not recorded which). All receptors derive from a male donor with ankylosing spondylitis.

The chain employs TRBV29-1 and TRBJ2-2; D gene ambiguous. Between the trimmed V and J ends, which lost 4 bases and 2 bases, there was a span of 11 bases. From germline, CDR1 is SQVTM and CDR2 ANQGSEA. The CDR3 covers 14 residues. In nucleotides, the CDR3 is TGCAGCGTTGCTGCGAGACTTAACACCGGGGAGCTGTTTTTT. Its translation is CSVAARLNTGELFF.

The chain carries TRBV5-1 and TRBJ1-5; TRBD1 matches at 9 bases. J was trimmed by 11 bases and V by 3 bases; bases with no gene match: 12. Germline V gives CDR1 SGHRS, CDR2 YFSETQ. The CDR3 sequence is 15 residues long. CDR3 sequence: CASSSEGQGKSAQHF. CDR3 nucleotides: TGCGCCAGCAGCTCAGAGGGACAGGGAAAATCAGCCCAGCATTTT.

This clonotype came up many times. V gene TRBV2 combines with J gene TRBJ2-7, with 8 bases aligning to TRBD1. Trimming at V came to 6 bases and at J to 4 bases, leaving 8 bases not matched to a gene. Germline lookup yields CDR1 SNHLY and CDR2 FYNNEI. The CDR3 contains 14 residues. The chain's CDR3 is CASSAQGDKYEQYF. DNA for the CDR3: TGTGCCAGCAGCGCACAGGGGGATAAGTACGAGCAGTACTTC. The whole variable domain, filled in from reference TRBV2 and TRBJ2-7, reads EPEVTQTPSHQVTQMGQEVILRCVPISNHLYFYWYRQILGQKVEFLVSFYNNEISEKSEIFDDQFSVERPDGSNFTLKIRSTKLEDSAMYFCASSAQGDKYEQYFGPGTRLTVT.

This clonotype came up a few times. The J gene is TRBJ1-4, the V gene TRBV4-3; D unresolved. Trimming left V 0 bases short and J 8 bases short, with 10 bases between. Germline assignment: CDR1 LGHNA and CDR2 YSLEER. The CDR3 totals 14 residues. Here the CDR3 reads CASSQDRAWEKLFF. Written as DNA, the CDR3 is TGCGCCAGCAGCCAAGATCGGGCTTGGGAAAAACTGTTTTTT.

The genes are TRBV12-3 or TRBV12-4 and TRBJ2-1; 8 bases agree with TRBD2. Losses at the gene ends were 2 bases for V and 7 bases for J; bases not matched to a gene: 4. The CDR3 consists of 14 residues. The CDR3 bases are TGTGCCAGCAGTTTATTAGCGGGAAGTAATGAGCAGTTCTTC. It specifies CASSLLAGSNEQFF.

The chain's CDR3 is CASSSERNSYEQYF. The CDR3 DNA reads TGTGCCAGCAGCTCGGAAAGAAACTCCTACGAGCAGTACTTC. This chain links TRBV7-8 with TRBJ2-7; D gene unclear. The CDR3 runs to 14 residues. V dropped 4 bases and J dropped 0 bases, with 10 bases sitting between them. Germline V CDR1 and CDR2: SGHVS, FQNEAQ.

This rearrangement joins TRBV5-6 to TRBJ2-5, with TRBD1 identical over 9 bases. This CDR3 contains 15 residues. The J segment lost 5 bases and the V segment lost 2 bases, leaving 7 bases of the junction unmatched. CDR1 is SGHDT, CDR2 YYEEEE, per germline. The CDR3 nucleotides are TGTGCCAGCAGCTTCCGGGACAGGGCCAGGGAGACCCAGTACTTC. Protein: CASSFRDRARETQYF.

The V gene is TRBV20-1, the J gene TRBJ2-5; D perhaps matches TRBD1 (8 bases). V shed 8 bases and J shed 4 bases, with 14 bases lying between them. Germline assignment: CDR1 DFQATT and CDR2 SNEGSKA (reference sequence). The CDR3 loop spans 12 amino acids. This chain's CDR3 is CSCNRGGETQYF. Written as DNA, the CDR3 is TGCAGTTGTAACAGGGGGGGAGAGACCCAGTACTTC.

The chain couples TRBV18 to TRBJ1-4, with 11 bases identical to TRBD1. V gave up 3 bases and J gave up 1 base; unmatched junction bases: 7. Germline V gene data show CDR1 as KGHSH and CDR2 as LQKENI. This CDR3 contains 18 residues. CDR3 coding DNA: TGTGCCAGCTCACCCGGACAGGGGGCAAGGATAACTAATGAAAAACTGTTTTTT. Translating gives CASSPGQGARITNEKLFF.

This rearrangement joins TRBV20-1 to TRBJ1-1; D might be TRBD1 (5 bases). CDR1 is DFQATT and CDR2 is SNEGSKA in the germline V gene (reference sequence). V dropped 4 bases and J dropped 1 base, with 19 bases sitting between them. The CDR3 has 16 residues. This CDR3 reads CSAKIQTQVRNTEAFF. As DNA, the CDR3 is TGCAGTGCTAAAATTCAGACACAGGTTAGGAACACTGAAGCTTTCTTT.

The DNA of the CDR3 is TGCAGCGTTGTCACGGGGACTAGCGGGTTCGAGCAGTACTTC. Amino acid sequence: CSVVTGTSGFEQYF. The chain links TRBV29-1 to TRBJ2-7; 12 positions match TRBD2. Germline CDR1 SQVTM, CDR2 ANQGSEA. CDR3 length: 14 amino acids. V gave up 4 bases and J gave up 6 bases; unmatched junction bases: 7.

Only a few counts were recorded for this clonotype. The chain couples TRBV9 to TRBJ1-1; no definite D call. The CDR3 length is 14 residues. V was pared by 6 bases and J by 7 bases, with 19 bases between. Germline loops: CDR1 SGDLS, CDR2 YYNGEE. DNA of the CDR3: TGTGCCAGCACCAGTGGGAGGGTGGGAGGTGAAGCTTTCTTT. Its translation is CASTSGRVGGEAFF.

The V call is TRBV15, the J call TRBJ2-7; 9 nucleotides agree with TRBD1. CDR1 and CDR2 from the germline V gene are LNHNV and YYDKDF (reference sequence). The CDR3 totals 14 residues. The V gene end was trimmed by 0 bases and the J gene end by 4 bases; junction bases not matched to a gene: 1. Here the CDR3 DNA reads TGTGCCACCAGCAGAGAGACAGGGGGGTACGAGCAGTACTTC. Its protein is CATSRETGGYEQYF.

This clonotype occurred a few times. V gene TRBV5-5 combines with J gene TRBJ2-1; tentatively, D is TRBD1 or TRBD2 (5 bases each). CDR1 and CDR2 from the germline V gene are SGHKS and YYEKEE (reference sequence). Trimming removed 3 bases from V and 5 bases from J, with 12 bases in between. The CDR3 runs 14 residues. CDR3 sequence: CASSSTGTHNEQFF. The CDR3 DNA reads as TGTGCCAGCAGCTCGACCGGGACCCACAATGAGCAGTTCTTC.

V gene TRBV7-2 combines with J gene TRBJ2-3; TRBD1 is a possible D gene (5 bases). Per the germline V gene, CDR1 is SGHTA and CDR2 is FQGNSA. V was trimmed by 1 base and J by 0 bases, leaving 17 bases between them. CDR3 size: 18 residues. CDR3 protein: CASSLVRIQGVSTDTQYF. In DNA form, the CDR3 reads TGTGCCAGCAGCTTAGTGCGGATCCAGGGCGTCAGCACAGATACGCAGTATTTT.

The genes are TRBV7-6 and TRBJ1-1; a possible D gene is TRBD1 (5 bases). The germline CDR1 and CDR2 sequences are SGHVS and FNYEAQ. This CDR3 spans 16 amino acids. Trimming cost V 1 base and J 0 bases, with 12 bases left between them. The CDR3 bases are TGTGCCAGCAGCTTAGGGGGGAGGGGTGTGAACACTGAAGCTTTCTTT. As protein: CASSLGGRGVNTEAFF.

The chain joins TRBV27 to TRBJ2-2; D may be TRBD2 (6 bases). The germline gives CDR1 MNHEY, CDR2 SMNVEV (reference sequence). There are 16 residues in the CDR3. The V and J ends lost 2 bases and 4 bases respectively, with 14 bases between them. CDR3 DNA sequence: TGTGCCAGCAGTTTAAGGTTTGCGGGGTCCACCGGGGAGCTGTTTTTT. This codes for CASSLRFAGSTGELFF.

The rearrangement uses TRBV27 and TRBJ1-1; D might be TRBD1 (5 bases). The germline V gene has CDR1 MNHEY and CDR2 SMNVEV (reference sequence). V lost 9 bases to trimming and J lost 2 bases, with 25 bases between them. This CDR3 contains 17 residues. The CDR3 loop is CASRMGGVGRPNTEAFF. CDR3 sequence (DNA): TGTGCCAGTCGTATGGGAGGGGTAGGAAGGCCCAACACTGAAGCTTTCTTT.

There are a few counts of this clonotype. The rearrangement uses TRBV11-3 and TRBJ2-1; unclear D gene. Trimming shortened V by 6 bases and J by 7 bases, and 16 bases separated the two germline ends. The germline gives CDR1 SGHNT, CDR2 YENEEA. This CDR3 is built from 14 residues. CDR3 protein: CASRPRVVSNEQFF. The CDR3 DNA reads TGTGCCAGCAGACCTAGGGTCGTGAGTAATGAGCAGTTCTTC.

The chain's CDR3 is CSARWGAGANVLTF. CDR3 coding DNA: TGCAGTGCTAGGTGGGGGGCTGGGGCCAACGTCCTGACTTTC. The rearrangement links TRBV20-1 to TRBJ2-6; TRBD2 might be the D (6 bases). The CDR3 is 14 residues long. CDR1 and CDR2 from the germline V gene are DFQATT and SNEGSKA (reference sequence). Trimming took off 3 bases at V and 2 bases at J, with 8 bases between the two ends.

This clonotype was seen ten or more times. V gene TRBV24-1 combines with J gene TRBJ1-6; D remains unclear. Germline CDR1 KGHDR, CDR2 SFDVKD. Trimming cost V 7 bases and J 7 bases, with 4 bases left between them. This CDR3 spans 11 amino acids. CDR3 in amino acids: CATSGNSPLHF. The CDR3 coding sequence is TGTGCCACCAGCGGGAATTCACCCCTCCACTTT.

CDR3: CASSLGNGLAEFNEQFF. Written as DNA, the CDR3 is TGTGCCAGCAGCTTAGGTAACGGACTAGCGGAGTTCAATGAGCAGTTCTTC. V is TRBV7-9 and J is TRBJ2-1; 10 nucleotides match TRBD2. The length of the CDR3 is 17 residues. The germline V gene encodes CDR1 SEHNR and CDR2 FQNEAQ (reference sequence). V was pared by 1 base and J by 6 bases, with 9 bases of the junction left unmatched.

This chain joins TRBV5-1 and TRBJ1-5; D gene unclear. The CDR3 sequence is 14 residues long. V lost 3 bases, J lost 3 bases, and 10 bases lay in between. The V gene's germline CDR1 is SGHRS and CDR2 YFSETQ. The chain's CDR3 is CASSSDGTNQPQHF. The CDR3 DNA reads TGCGCCAGCAGCTCTGACGGAACCAATCAGCCCCAGCATTTT.

This clonotype was observed many times. V gene TRBV19 combines with J gene TRBJ2-1; TRBD2 matches at 12 bases. Germline V gene sequence: CDR1 LNHDA, CDR2 SQIVND (reference sequence). The CDR3 runs 14 residues. V trimming: 4 bases; J trimming: 9 bases; junction bases outside the gene matches: 4. The CDR3 reads CASSTSGGATEQFF. The CDR3 coding sequence is TGTGCCAGTAGTACTAGCGGGGGGGCCACTGAGCAGTTCTTC.

This clonotype has more than one count but fewer than ten. This chain connects TRBV9 to TRBJ2-1; either TRBD1 or TRBD2 may supply D (5 bases each). V shed 0 bases and J shed 7 bases, with 20 bases lying between them. The CDR3 runs 17 residues. Germline lookup yields CDR1 SGDLS and CDR2 YYNGEE. Written as DNA, the CDR3 is TGTGCCAGCAGCGTAGCTGGGGCGTCCTTAGGGAGTAATGAGCAGTTCTTC. This codes for CASSVAGASLGSNEQFF.

The chain carries TRBV6-1 and TRBJ2-7; D perhaps matches TRBD2 (6 bases). Germline loops: CDR1 MNHNS, CDR2 SASEGT. This CDR3 spans 16 amino acids. The germline V and J ends were trimmed by 6 bases and 0 bases, with 18 bases remaining between them. Here the CDR3 reads CASSNHLGGSSYEQYF. DNA for the CDR3: TGTGCCAGCAGCAATCACCTGGGGGGAAGCTCCTACGAGCAGTACTTC.

This sequence joins TRBV27 and TRBJ1-6; D is perhaps TRBD1 (5 bases). Germline V CDR1 and CDR2: MNHEY, SMNVEV (reference sequence). V was pared by 3 bases and J by 6 bases, with 18 bases between. The CDR3 consists of 17 residues. The CDR3 DNA reads as TGTGCCAGCAGTTTCGTCTCCGGGGGGGGTCGTAATTCACCCCTCCACTTT. This codes for CASSFVSGGGRNSPLHF.

The V and J genes are TRBV24-1 and TRBJ1-1; D call uncertain. Deletions cut 8 bases from V and 2 bases from J, with 11 bases between. In germline, CDR1 is KGHDR, CDR2 SFDVKD. The CDR3 covers 13 residues. Here the CDR3 reads CATTRPLNTEAFF. The CDR3 DNA reads TGTGCCACCACCCGTCCATTAAACACTGAAGCTTTCTTT.

DNA for the CDR3: TGTGCCAGCAGTTTCCCGCGGGGACCCCAAGAGACCCAGTACTTC. Translating it yields CASSFPRGPQETQYF. This sequence joins TRBV28 and TRBJ2-5, with D possibly matching TRBD2 (6 bases). The V and J ends lost 3 bases and 1 base respectively, with 12 bases between them. Germline V gene sequence: CDR1 MDHEN, CDR2 SYDVKM. This CDR3 has 15 residues. The full variable domain, rest sourced from reference TRBV28 and TRBJ2-5, is DVKVTQSSRYLVKRTGEKVFLECVQDMDHENMFWYRQDPGLGLRLIYFSYDVKMKEKGDIPEGYSVSREKKERFSLILESASTNQTSMYLCASSFPRGPQETQYFGPGTRLLVL.

The chain recombines TRBV5-1 with TRBJ2-2, with D maybe TRBD1 (6 bases). CDR3 length equals 15 residues. V shed 2 bases and J shed 3 bases, with 11 bases lying between them. Germline V gene sequence: CDR1 SGHRS, CDR2 YFSETQ. The CDR3 loop is CASSLPRGDTGELFF. The CDR3 DNA sequence: TGCGCCAGCAGCTTACCCAGGGGCGACACCGGGGAGCTGTTTTTT.